These 6 T cell receptor beta chains originate from one sample sequenced in a study of T-cell memory formation after mild COVID-19. Via MiXCR, TCRdb re-called the 5' RACE reads, giving one row per CDR3 protein. The sample has 85,000 to 130,000 distinct CDR3 sequences, about 15% seen once. Sequenced input: PBMCs or a T cell subset sorted from them (not recorded which). The receptor source for this set is an adult woman who had mild COVID-19 (a few samples of this study predate the infection). Cell type and time point are not known.

This clonotype was observed a handful of times. The V call is TRBV5-1, the J call TRBJ2-1, with D possibly being TRBD1 (5 bases). Trimming shortened V by 0 bases and J by 6 bases, and 10 bases separated the two germline ends. Germline loops: CDR1 SGHRS, CDR2 YFSETQ. CDR3 size: 14 residues. DNA for the CDR3: TGCGCCAGCAGCTTGGGGCCAGGGCCCAATGAGCAGTTCTTC. It specifies CASSLGPGPNEQFF. Full variable domain (remainder filled in from reference TRBV5-1 and TRBJ2-1): KAGVTQTPRYLIKTRGQQVTLSCSPISGHRSVSWYQQTPGQGLQFLFEYFSETQRNKGNFPGRFSGRQFSNSRSEMNVSTLELGDSALYLCASSLGPGPNEQFFGPGTRLTVL.

This clonotype occurred a few times. This chain uses TRBV6-2 or TRBV6-3 with TRBJ2-7; D is possibly TRBD1 (6 bases). CDR3 size: 13 residues. Germline loops: CDR1 MNHEY, CDR2 SVGEGT. Trimming cost V 2 bases and J 3 bases, with 8 bases left between them. CDR3 sequence (DNA): TGTGCCAGCAGTTACGGGACAATCTACGAGCAGTACTTC. Protein product: CASSYGTIYEQYF.

This chain connects TRBV7-9 to TRBJ2-7, with D tentatively TRBD2 (5 bases). V lost 5 bases, J lost 4 bases, and 15 bases lay in between. The CDR3 totals 14 residues. CDR1 and CDR2 from the germline V gene are SEHNR and FQNEAQ (reference sequence). The CDR3 protein is CASSPLRAGYEQYF. The DNA for the CDR3 is TGTGCCAGCAGCCCACTTAGGGCGGGTTACGAGCAGTACTTC.

The chain joins TRBV20-1 to TRBJ2-7; D ambiguous. The CDR3 extends over 12 amino acids. Per the germline V gene, CDR1 is DFQATT and CDR2 is SNEGSKA (reference sequence). V gave up 3 bases and J gave up 6 bases, with 12 bases separating them. The CDR3 loop reads CSARDLTVEQYF. The DNA for the CDR3 is TGCAGTGCTAGGGACCTAACAGTCGAGCAGTACTTC.

Many counts were recorded for this clonotype. The chain employs TRBV5-1 and TRBJ2-3; D uncertain. Germline V gene data show CDR1 as SGHRS and CDR2 as YFSETQ. The germline V and J ends were trimmed by 0 bases and 1 base, with 12 bases remaining between them. This CDR3 is built from 16 residues. CDR3 DNA: TGCGCCAGCAGCTTGGTTCTTCTCGACGGCACAGATACGCAGTATTTT. Its protein is CASSLVLLDGTDTQYF.

V usage is TRBV4-1 and J usage is TRBJ1-2, with TRBD1 matching over 9 bases. V shed 4 bases, J shed 4 bases, and the junction held 4 bases outside the gene matches. Germline-derived CDR1 and CDR2 are MGHRA and YSYEKL. This CDR3 is built from 14 residues. As DNA, the CDR3 is TGCGCCAGCAGCCCTACGGGACAGGGCTATGGCTACACCTTC. As protein: CASSPTGQGYGYTF.